The 8 T cell receptor beta chains below were found in one sample sequenced in a study of T cell repertoires in cytomegalovirus infection. Their antigens remain unidentified. MiXCR was run by TCRdb on the reads, yielding one entry per CDR3 protein. The table shows 90,000 to 110,000 distinct CDR3 sequences, with around 31% occurring only once. Material: CD8+ T cells from cultured PBMCs, obtained from culture after CMV antigen stimulation. Every receptor here comes from a human donor in good health (CMV status not recorded). Some clones in this sample may be carry-over from other donors' samples.

This clonotype was counted at least ten times. The V gene is TRBV12-3 or TRBV12-4, the J gene TRBJ1-1, with D possibly being TRBD1 (5 bases). Trimming took 3 bases from V and 3 from J, leaving 11 bases between them. The CDR3 totals 14 residues. The CDR3 DNA reads as TGTGCCAGCAGTTTGGGGCAGGGAGACACTGAAGCTTTCTTT. The encoded protein is CASSLGQGDTEAFF.

This clonotype was found once. The rearrangement links TRBV4-2 to TRBJ2-1; 10 nucleotides agree with TRBD1. The V gene end was trimmed by 3 bases and the J gene end by 8 bases; junction bases not matched to a gene: 7. Germline assignment: CDR1 LGHNA and CDR2 YNFKEQ. This CDR3 contains 15 residues. The CDR3 DNA reads as TGTGCCAGCAGCCAGAGGGACAGGGGAGGGCATGAGCAGTTCTTC. This encodes CASSQRDRGGHEQFF.

A note on this clonotype: The junction and the germline gene differ at one end; a read error may be behind it. CDR3 sequence: CASSQGVRLAGAGWETQYF. CDR3 nucleotide sequence: TGTGCCAGCAGCCAAGGCGTCCGGCTAGCGGGGGCCGGGTGGGAGACCCAGTACTTC. The V gene is TRBV4-1, the J gene TRBJ2-5, with 10 bases lining up with TRBD2. Per the germline V gene, CDR1 is MGHRA and CDR2 is YSYEKL. The CDR3 is made up of 19 amino acids.

V gene TRBV7-9 combines with J gene TRBJ1-2; D may be TRBD1 (6 bases). The CDR3 loop spans 15 amino acids. Trimming removed 6 bases from V and 5 bases from J, with 19 bases in between. Germline lookup yields CDR1 SEHNR and CDR2 FQNEAQ (reference sequence). The CDR3 nucleotides are TGTGCCAGCAGTCCCCCCCGACAGGAGGGATATGGCTACACCTTC. It specifies CASSPPRQEGYGYTF.

This rearrangement joins TRBV5-1 to TRBJ2-1; TRBD2 matches 7 bases. J gave up 0 bases and V 0 bases, and 3 bases lay outside the gene matches. The CDR3 runs 16 residues. CDR1 SGHRS and CDR2 YFSETQ come from the germline V gene. CDR3 sequence (DNA): TGCGCCAGCAGCTTGGACGGGGGGAGCTCCTACAATGAGCAGTTCTTC. It specifies CASSLDGGSSYNEQFF.

This clonotype was seen repeatedly, ten times or more. This chain uses TRBV7-9 with TRBJ1-1; D unclear. The V gene lost 5 bases and the J gene lost 7 bases, with 11 bases spanning the gap. CDR3 length equals 12 residues. CDR1 and CDR2 (germline): SEHNR, FQNEAQ (reference sequence). CDR3 region: CASSLGGGEAFF. CDR3 nucleotide sequence: TGTGCCAGCAGCCTGGGAGGAGGTGAAGCTTTCTTT.

In its sample, this clonotype was seen a few times. The chain recombines TRBV19 with TRBJ1-1; D not resolved. V lost 6 bases to trimming and J lost 5 bases, with 13 bases between them. The germline V gene encodes CDR1 LNHDA and CDR2 SQIVND (reference sequence). This CDR3 has 13 residues. In DNA, the CDR3 is TGTGCCAGTAGAATTGACGGTTGGACTGAAGCTTTCTTT. It is translated as CASRIDGWTEAFF.

This clonotype was found many times. The chain is built from TRBV7-8 and TRBJ1-1; D is unclear. V gave up 1 base and J gave up 9 bases, with 15 bases separating them. This CDR3 has 14 amino acids. Looked up from germline, CDR1 is SGHVS and CDR2 is FQNEAQ. CDR3 loop: CASSLGNSGNKAFF. In DNA form, the CDR3 reads TGTGCCAGCAGCTTAGGCAATAGCGGGAATAAAGCTTTCTTT.